The clone carrying this TCR beta chain was found a few times. The record originates from a study of cytomegalovirus exposure and HLA in healthy donors. In the PCR, 60 Vbeta and 13 Jbeta primers were used. Repertoires were generated with immunoSEQ multiplex PCR, while TCRdb's copy carries only in-frame clones and drops some. The sample lists 95,000 to 100,000 clones, more than 70% occurring once. CDR3 length: 13 residues. V lost 6 bases to trimming and J lost 5 bases, with 13 bases between them. Germline V gene data show CDR1 as SNHLY and CDR2 as FYNNEI. The sample taken for sequencing was PBMCs. The clonotype originates from a female donor in good health and CMV-seronegative. V and J are TRBV2 and TRBJ1-2, with D perhaps TRBD1 (5 bases). This CDR3 is CASSRTGPYGYTF. DNA of the CDR3: TGTGCCAGCAGCCGCACAGGACCTTATGGCTACACCTTC.